The 18 T cell receptor beta chains listed next were all sequenced from one sample in a study of metastatic and nonmetastatic thyroid tumors (TCRdb year 2020). Library construction relied on PCR. The sequencer was an Illumina HiSeq 4000. TCRdb reworked the public reads: Q25 trimming with fastp, MiXCR clone assembly, productive beta chains retained. This sample holds around 24,000 clones; roughly a quarter were observed only once. The top ten clonotypes cover 10% to 15% of the sample. No treatment had been received by any patient before thyroid surgery. Sequencing was performed on tumor tissue. These receptors originate from a male donor with papillary thyroid cancer or a benign thyroid nodule (not recorded which). Some clones in this sample may be carry-over from other donors' samples.

This clone was observed at least ten times. J is TRBJ2-5 and V is TRBV5-4; TRBD2 agrees at 7 bases. This CDR3 is built from 14 residues. Germline loops: CDR1 SGHNT, CDR2 YYREEE (reference sequence). The ends lost 6 bases at V and 5 bases at J; junction bases unmatched: 10. CDR3 region: CASKKERGGETQYF. In DNA form, the CDR3 reads TGTGCCAGCAAAAAAGAGAGGGGAGGGGAGACCCAGTACTTC.

This clone was found many times. The V call is TRBV30, the J call TRBJ1-2, with D possibly matching TRBD1 (6 bases). Trimming took 1 base from V and 6 from J, leaving 12 bases between them. This CDR3 region has 13 residues. The germline gives CDR1 GTSNPN, CDR2 SVGIG (reference sequence). CDR3 in amino acids: CAWSAQGRNGYTF. DNA of the CDR3: TGTGCCTGGAGTGCACAGGGTAGAAATGGCTACACCTTC.

Ten or more counts support this clone. The chain joins TRBV3-1 to TRBJ1-1; 7 nucleotides line up with TRBD1. The CDR3 runs to 13 residues. Germline values: CDR1 LGHDT, CDR2 YNNKEL (reference sequence). V shed 4 bases, J shed 6 bases, and the junction held 5 bases outside the gene matches. The chain's CDR3 is CASSPSDRAEAFF. The CDR3 nucleotides are TGTGCCAGCAGCCCCTCAGACAGGGCTGAAGCTTTCTTT.

At least ten counts were recorded for this clone. The chain has TRBV6-2 or TRBV6-3 and TRBJ2-4, with 10 bases fitting TRBD2. Germline V CDR1 and CDR2: MNHEY, SVGEGT. J was trimmed by 0 bases and V by 6 bases; bases with no gene match: 5. CDR3 length equals 16 residues. CDR3 nucleotide sequence: TGTGCCAGCAGCCCACTAGCGGGAAAAGCCAAAAACATTCAGTACTTC. Translation gives CASSPLAGKAKNIQYF.

In its sample, this clone was seen a few times. An end of the junction differs from the germline gene, which may be a read error. The chain links TRBV6-1 to TRBJ1-2; D unclear. Germline V gives CDR1 MNHNS, CDR2 SASEGT. The CDR3 covers 14 residues. CDR3 region: CASSTRTDNYGDTF. The DNA for the CDR3 is TGTGCCAGCAGTACCCGGACCGATAACTATGGCGACACCTTC.

This clone has at least ten counts. V gene TRBV30 combines with J gene TRBJ1-1; tentative D call: TRBD1 (6 bases). In germline, CDR1 is GTSNPN, CDR2 SVGIG (reference sequence). CDR3 length: 13 amino acids. The ends were cut back, 3 bases at V and 5 bases at J, with 13 bases in the middle. CDR3 amino acids: CAWSFKGGTEAFF. As DNA, the CDR3 is TGTGCCTGGAGCTTTAAGGGGGGGACTGAAGCTTTCTTT. The full variable domain, rest sourced from reference TRBV30 and TRBJ1-1, is SQTIHQWPATLVQPVGSPLSLECTVEGTSNPNLYWYRQAAGRGLQLLFYSVGIGQISSEVPQNLSASRPQDRQFILSSKKLLLSDSGFYLCAWSFKGGTEAFFGQGTRLTVV.

Remarks on this clone: A much larger clonotype is one base distant, so this may be a read error. This likely comes from a read error, as the CDR3 has no conserved phenylalanine or tryptophan at its end. J is TRBJ1-1 and V is TRBV19; TRBD1 matches 7 bases. Germline V gene lookup returns CDR1 LNHDA and CDR2 SQIVND (reference sequence). V shed 7 bases, J shed 7 bases, and the junction held 3 bases outside the gene matches. The CDR3 runs 11 residues. The CDR3 nucleotides are TGTGCCAGTATGCGGGACAGTGAAGCTTTCTCT. It yields the protein CASMRDSEAFS.

Note on this clone: A read error may explain this, as a much larger clone is one base away. This chain uses TRBV18 with TRBJ2-7; D may be TRBD1 (8 bases). The CDR3 totals 14 residues. V was trimmed by 6 bases and J by 6 bases, leaving 18 bases between them. CDR1 and CDR2 (germline): KGHSH, LQKENI. CDR3 sequence reads: CASSRTGRGGEQYF. CDR3 nucleotide sequence: TGTGCCAGCTCCCGGACAGGGAGGGGCGGCGAGCAGTACTTC.

This clone was detected many times. This chain joins TRBV7-3 and TRBJ2-3, with D possibly TRBD2 on 6 matching bases. Germline V gene lookup returns CDR1 SGHTA and CDR2 FQGTGA. V lost 2 bases and J lost 2, with 14 bases in between. CDR3 length: 16 amino acids. CDR3 amino acids: CASSLQGGRPTDTQYF. Written as DNA, the CDR3 is TGTGCCAGCAGCTTACAGGGTGGGAGGCCCACAGATACGCAGTATTTT.

This clone has at least ten counts. CDR3 nucleotides: TGTGCCAGCAGTACCCGACGGTCCTATAATTCACCCCTCCACTTT. Translation: CASSTRRSYNSPLHF. The chain has TRBV5-6 and TRBJ1-6, with D uncertain. CDR1 and CDR2 from the germline V gene are SGHDT and YYEEEE. The CDR3 runs 15 residues. V shed 5 bases and J shed 1 base, with 10 bases lying between them.

There are many counts of this clone. J is TRBJ2-5 and V is TRBV12-3 or TRBV12-4; tentative D call: TRBD2 (6 bases). The CDR3 runs 14 residues. V was shortened by 10 bases and J by 6 bases, with 21 bases between the two germline ends. The CDR3 reads CATLRAGSSKTQYF. The CDR3 nucleotides read TGTGCCACCCTTCGGGCGGGGAGCTCGAAGACCCAGTACTTC.

This clone has at least ten counts. This chain links TRBV28 with TRBJ1-1; no definite D call. The CDR3 runs 12 residues. V was cut by 2 bases and J by 9 bases, with 10 bases left in between. CDR1 and CDR2 from the germline V gene are MDHEN and SYDVKM. CDR3 nucleotide sequence: TGTGCCAGCAGTTTAGGGCGGACTAAAGCTTTCTTT. Translation: CASSLGRTKAFF.

This clone showed up many times. Here the CDR3 DNA reads TGCAGCGTTGTGTCGGCGTTGGGCTACCAAGAGACCCAGTACTTC. Residues: CSVVSALGYQETQYF. The chain carries TRBV29-1 and TRBJ2-5; unclear D gene. The ends were cut back, 4 bases at V and 0 bases at J, with 15 bases in the middle. The CDR3 covers 15 residues. Germline lookup yields CDR1 SQVTM and CDR2 ANQGSEA.

Turning to this clone: Its ends do not fully match the called genes, so a read error is possible. This chain uses TRBV7-7 with TRBJ2-7; 9 bases are shared with TRBD2. Germline V gene data show CDR1 as SSHAT and CDR2 as FNYEAQ (reference sequence). This CDR3 spans 16 amino acids. The CDR3: CASSSASGRLTYHQYF. The CDR3, as DNA: TGTGCTAGCAGCTCAGCCAGCGGGAGGTTAACCTACCATCAGTACTTC.

This clone was observed a few times. This sample includes further DNA sequences coding for the same CDR3. The chain links TRBV19 to TRBJ2-7, with a tentative D call TRBD1 (6 bases). CDR3 length: 15 residues. Germline CDR1 reads LNHDA; CDR2 reads SQIVND (reference sequence). V was trimmed by 3 bases and J by 6 bases, leaving 18 bases between them. The CDR3 coding sequence is TGTGCCAGTAGTATTATCCGGACAGACCTCTCCGAGCAGTACTTC. Translating gives CASSIIRTDLSEQYF.

For this clone: This sequence may be a read error, since a much larger clone differs from it by one base. CDR3 in DNA: TGTGCCAGCAACCCGAACAGTGTCACCTGGGAGCTGTTTTTT. Translation gives CASNPNSVTWELFF. The V call is TRBV6-2 or TRBV6-3, the J call TRBJ2-2; D is uncertain. CDR1 is MNHEY and CDR2 is SVGEGT in the germline V gene. The CDR3 is 14 amino acids.

The rearrangement links TRBV28 to TRBJ2-1; tentative D call: TRBD1 (5 bases). This CDR3 contains 15 residues. Germline V gene lookup returns CDR1 MDHEN and CDR2 SYDVKM. V lost 7 bases to trimming and J lost 4 bases, with 17 bases between them. The chain's CDR3 is CASTEVGALYNEQFF. CDR3 sequence (DNA): TGTGCCAGCACCGAAGTTGGGGCTTTATACAATGAGCAGTTCTTC.

With respect to this clone: This may come from a read error, since a much larger clone is one base off. This rearrangement joins TRBV3-1 to TRBJ2-3; D perhaps matches TRBD2 (6 bases). In germline, CDR1 is LGHDT, CDR2 YNNKEL (reference sequence). The length of the CDR3 is 17 residues. The CDR3 is CASSQDLAGLGTGTQYF. CDR3 nucleotide sequence: TGTGCCAGCAGCCAAGATCTTGCGGGATTGGGTACAGGTACGCAGTATTTT.